This T cell receptor (beta chain) is drawn from a study of CD8 T cells in ankylosing spondylitis. General study findings and limits: Prior work had noted some motif variants in reactive arthritis blood and synovial fluid. As reported, disease-linked clones showed significant enrichment in matched ankylosing spondylitis synovial fluid. A TCR beta motif of under 10 highly homologous variants seemed to mark ankylosing spondylitis blood.

This CDR3 comprises 14 residues. V dropped 1 base and J dropped 7; count of bases not matched to a gene: 7. CDR1 and CDR2 (germline): GTSNPN, SVGIG (reference sequence). Researchers built TCR beta libraries using quantitative 5'-RACE with molecular barcodes. One entry per CDR3 protein results from TCRdb running MiXCR on the 5' RACE reads. This sample has roughly 130,000 distinct CDR3 sequences, with about 6.5% found just once. Comments on this clonotype: The target antigen is unknown.

The sequence was obtained from a male donor with ankylosing spondylitis or in good health (not recorded which). The chain uses TRBV30 and TRBJ2-1; 7 positions match TRBD1. Sequencing was done on a sample of blood, either unsorted or a sorted T cell fraction (not recorded which). The CDR3, as DNA: TGTGCCTGGAGTGCCCCGGGACAGCCTAATGAGCAGTTCTTC. Translating it yields CAWSAPGQPNEQFF.